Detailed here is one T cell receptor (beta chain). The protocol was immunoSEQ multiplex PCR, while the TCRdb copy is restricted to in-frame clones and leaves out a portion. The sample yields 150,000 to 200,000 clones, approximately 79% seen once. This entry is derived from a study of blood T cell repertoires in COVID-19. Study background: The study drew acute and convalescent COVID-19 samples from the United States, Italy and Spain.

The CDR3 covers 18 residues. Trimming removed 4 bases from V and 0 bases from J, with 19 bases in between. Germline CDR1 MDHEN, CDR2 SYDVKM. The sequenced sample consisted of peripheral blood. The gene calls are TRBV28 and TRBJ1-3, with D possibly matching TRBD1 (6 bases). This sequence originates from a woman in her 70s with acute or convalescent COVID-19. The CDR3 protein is CASSSNPGTRNSGNTIYF. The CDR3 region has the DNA TGTGCCAGCAGTTCTAATCCCGGGACAAGAAACTCTGGAAACACCATATATTTT.